The 17 T cell receptor beta chains given below trace back to one sample, sequenced in a study of neurological immune-mediated disorders. Using its own MiXCR run on the 5' RACE reads, TCRdb lists one record per CDR3 protein. The table shows about 52,000 distinct CDR3 sequences, with around 4% occurring only once. Sample: PBMCs. Receptors were obtained from a man aged 55 to 69 with multiple sclerosis.

This clonotype has at least ten counts. V is TRBV20-1 and J is TRBJ2-1; the D gene could be TRBD1 or TRBD2 (6 bases each). V shed 5 bases and J shed 7 bases, with 15 bases lying between them. Looked up from germline, CDR1 is DFQATT and CDR2 is SNEGSKA (reference sequence). CDR3 length: 13 residues. The CDR3 sequence: CSASRRGRNEQFF. The CDR3 bases are TGCAGTGCTTCCCGGAGGGGGAGGAATGAGCAGTTCTTC.

This clonotype was seen a handful of times. This may be a read error: a much more frequent sequence differs by one nucleotide. The genes are TRBV18 and TRBJ2-7; D unresolved. Germline-derived CDR1 and CDR2 are KGHSH and LQKENI. The CDR3 loop spans 12 amino acids. V lost 3 bases, J lost 3 bases, and 6 bases lay in between. The CDR3 nucleotides read TGTGCCAGCTCACCCGCGCGCTACGAGCAGTACTTC. Its protein is CASSPARYEQYF.

This clonotype was counted at least ten times. The genes are TRBV5-1 and TRBJ2-7, with TRBD1 identical over 7 bases. The CDR3 is 16 residues long. CDR1 SGHRS and CDR2 YFSETQ come from the germline V gene. The V segment lost 1 base and the J segment 0 bases; nucleotides outside the gene matches: 7. Written as DNA, the CDR3 is TGCGCCAGCAGCTTGCAACGGACAGGTAGCTCCTACGAGCAGTACTTC. It yields the protein CASSLQRTGSSYEQYF.

This clonotype was seen at least ten times. The J gene is TRBJ1-1, the V gene TRBV5-1; no reliable D call. The CDR3 covers 16 residues. Per the germline V gene, CDR1 is SGHRS and CDR2 is YFSETQ. Trimming took off 1 base at V and 1 base at J, with 14 bases between the two ends. The chain's CDR3 is CASSLKVTERNTEAFF. CDR3 nucleotide sequence: TGCGCCAGCAGCTTGAAGGTGACGGAGAGGAACACTGAAGCTTTCTTT.

This clonotype was recorded many times. The chain carries TRBV24-1 and TRBJ2-1; 13 nucleotides agree with TRBD2. This CDR3 is 16 amino acids long. Trimming cost V 5 bases and J 7 bases; bases outside gene matches: 7. Germline CDR1 reads KGHDR; CDR2 reads SFDVKD. The CDR3 DNA sequence: TGTGCCACCAGTGGACCGGGACTAGCGGGAATAAATGAGCAGTTCTTC. Translated, it gives CATSGPGLAGINEQFF.

This clonotype was observed at least ten times. This chain links TRBV4-2 with TRBJ1-3; no clear D gene. The germline V gene encodes CDR1 LGHNA and CDR2 YNFKEQ. The CDR3 extends over 15 amino acids. V lost 2 bases and J lost 0, with 8 bases in between. The CDR3 DNA follows: TGTGCCAGCAGCCAATCAGGAAACTCTGGAAACACCATATATTTT. Translation gives CASSQSGNSGNTIYF.

This clonotype showed up just a few times. V gene TRBV20-1 combines with J gene TRBJ2-4; D not resolved. The CDR3 sequence is 13 residues long. V was pared by 5 bases and J by 2 bases, with 10 bases between. The germline V gene has CDR1 DFQATT and CDR2 SNEGSKA (reference sequence). CDR3 amino acids: CSAVSRPKNIQYF. The CDR3 DNA follows: TGCAGTGCTGTGTCACGGCCCAAAAACATTCAGTACTTC.

The sample holds a few counts of this clonotype. This chain joins TRBV6-5 and TRBJ1-6; 7 bases agree with TRBD1. The CDR3 runs 16 residues. Trimming removed 6 bases from V and 1 base from J; junction bases left unmatched: 6. Per the germline V gene, CDR1 is MNHEY and CDR2 is SVGAGI. The chain's CDR3 is CASRPTGKSYNSPLHF. The CDR3 DNA reads as TGTGCCAGCAGACCGACAGGGAAGTCCTATAATTCACCCCTCCACTTT.

This clonotype showed up just a few times. The CDR3 sequence is CASGSDRYTQAQYF. The CDR3 DNA reads as TGTGCCAGCGGGTCGGACAGGTATACCCAAGCGCAGTACTTC. The rearrangement joins TRBV6-5 to TRBJ2-7, with 7 bases aligning to TRBD1. The trim removed 8 bases at V and 9 bases at J, leaving 16 bases unmatched. The length of the CDR3 is 14 residues. Germline lookup yields CDR1 MNHEY and CDR2 SVGAGI.

This clonotype was counted at least ten times. The V gene is TRBV6-6, the J gene TRBJ1-6, with a tentative D call TRBD1 (6 bases). Germline V gene lookup returns CDR1 MNHNY and CDR2 SVGAGI (reference sequence). The V end was cut by 7 bases, the J end by 8 bases, with 18 bases between. This CDR3 region has 15 residues. The CDR3 reads CASIEDRRVYSPLHF. The CDR3 bases are TGTGCCAGCATTGAAGACAGGAGGGTTTATTCACCCCTCCACTTT.

This clonotype was counted ten times or more. The J gene is TRBJ2-7, the V gene TRBV20-1; D possibly matches TRBD1 or TRBD2 (5 bases each). Germline lookup yields CDR1 DFQATT and CDR2 SNEGSKA (reference sequence). With 6 bases removed from V and 6 bases from J, the gap between germline ends came to 15 bases. CDR3 length: 12 residues. The CDR3 region is CSAKRGGAEQYF. As DNA, the CDR3 is TGCAGTGCCAAGAGGGGTGGGGCCGAGCAGTACTTC.

This clonotype has a count of ten or more. This chain uses TRBV5-4 with TRBJ2-2; maybe TRBD1 (6 bases). The CDR3 extends over 15 amino acids. The germline V gene encodes CDR1 SGHNT and CDR2 YYREEE (reference sequence). V was trimmed by 4 bases and J by 1 base, leaving 11 bases between them. CDR3 coding DNA: TGTGCCAGCAGCAAGGGACACCAGAACACCGGGGAGCTGTTTTTT. It codes for CASSKGHQNTGELFF. The full variable domain, rest sourced from reference TRBV5-4 and TRBJ2-2, is ETGVTQSPTHLIKTRGQQVTLRCSSQSGHNTVSWYQQALGQGPQFIFQYYREEENGRGNFPPRFSGLQFPNYSSELNVNALELDDSALYLCASSKGHQNTGELFFGEGSRLTVL.

This clonotype was detected only a few times. Given a much more abundant clone one base away, this may be a read error. The genes are TRBV20-1 and TRBJ2-1; tentatively, D is TRBD2 (6 bases). The CDR3 covers 14 residues. V was trimmed by 7 bases and J by 2 bases, leaving 15 bases between them. Germline V gene lookup returns CDR1 DFQATT and CDR2 SNEGSKA (reference sequence). CDR3 nucleotide sequence: TGCAGTGTCTCTGGAGGGCGAACCTACAATGAGCAGTTCTTC. Residues: CSVSGGRTYNEQFF.

This clonotype was observed many times. The J gene is TRBJ2-7, the V gene TRBV5-5; TRBD1 agrees at 9 bases. This CDR3 contains 14 residues. With V trimmed by 4 bases and J by 5 bases, 7 bases remained unmatched. CDR1 SGHKS and CDR2 YYEKEE come from the germline V gene (reference sequence). CDR3 sequence: CASSLWTGENEQYF. The CDR3 nucleotides are TGTGCCAGCAGCCTTTGGACAGGGGAGAACGAGCAGTACTTC.

This clonotype was observed many times. The junction shows a germline mismatch at one end, possibly a read error. The chain links TRBV20-1 to TRBJ2-3, with 10 bases aligning to TRBD2. Germline V gene data show CDR1 as DFQATT and CDR2 as SNEGSKA (reference sequence). This CDR3 has 13 amino acids. The CDR3 sequence: CSARGLAALLQYF. CDR3 bases: TGCAGTGCGAGAGGACTAGCGGCCCTGTTGCAGTATTTT.

This chain uses TRBV7-6 with TRBJ2-4; D call uncertain. V lost 5 bases to trimming and J lost 1 base, with 9 bases between them. Germline loops: CDR1 SGHVS, CDR2 FNYEAQ. The CDR3 is made up of 14 amino acids. For the CDR3, the DNA is TGTGCCAGCAGCCCCGGAGCGGCCAAAAACATTCAGTACTTC. Its protein is CASSPGAAKNIQYF.

This clonotype was observed many times. This sequence joins TRBV20-1 and TRBJ1-2; tentative D call: TRBD1 (6 bases). V lost 4 bases to trimming and J lost 9 bases, with 21 bases between them. Germline CDR1 DFQATT, CDR2 SNEGSKA (reference sequence). CDR3 size: 14 residues. The CDR3 reads CSAIWGEPGVRYTF. The CDR3, as DNA: TGCAGTGCTATTTGGGGTGAACCAGGGGTGCGCTACACCTTC.